This T cell receptor beta chain was retrieved from a study of a mutant IDH1 vaccine in newly diagnosed glioma. Study findings and constraints: Researchers report vaccine-induced immune responses in roughly 94% of patients.

Time point of the sample: week 11, during vaccination. Alongside topical imiquimod, each dose of vaccine comprised 300 ug of mutant IDH1 20-mer peptide. This clone was counted only a few times. The antigen is not known. Clones were read by immunoSEQ multiplex PCR, and TCRdb kept only the in-frame ones, dropping some. The sample has around 25,000 clones, about 78% seen once. The CDR3 is 17 amino acids. Germline values: CDR1 SGHNT, CDR2 YYREEE (reference sequence). The ends lost 3 bases at V and 7 bases at J; junction bases unmatched: 10. This chain connects TRBV5-4 to TRBJ1-4; 12 bases are a match to TRBD1. This TCR came from a woman in her late teens or twenties with glioma. The sequencing here drew on PBMCs, taken from a glioma patient whose treatment included an IDH1 peptide vaccine. Here the CDR3 DNA reads TGTGCCAGCAGCTCGACTGGGACAGGGGGCGTAGGTGAAAAACTGTTTTTT. Amino acid sequence: CASSSTGTGGVGEKLFF.